Each of the 7 T cell receptor beta chains below was sequenced from the same sample in a study of tumor-infiltrating lymphocytes in localized non-small cell lung cancer. Profiling relied on immunoSEQ multiplex PCR, and the TCRdb table lists in-frame clones only, not all of them. The sample lists 23,000 or so clones, roughly two thirds seen once, with more than 5% in the top ten. Sequenced: lung tumor tissue. These receptors were taken from a human donor with non-small cell lung cancer.

The chain links TRBV2 to TRBJ2-1, with D unclear. The CDR3 extends over 13 amino acids. V lost 4 bases to trimming and J lost 8 bases, with 12 bases between them. Germline V CDR1 and CDR2: SNHLY, FYNNEI. This CDR3 reads CASSATGFDEQFF. The CDR3 bases are TGTGCCAGCAGTGCGACGGGTTTCGATGAGCAGTTCTTC.

The sample holds one count of this clone. V is TRBV30 and J is TRBJ2-3; D ambiguous. Germline lookup yields CDR1 GTSNPN and CDR2 SVGIG (reference sequence). Trimming took off 4 bases at V and 2 bases at J, with 10 bases between the two ends. This CDR3 is built from 13 residues. CDR3 residues: CAWTIGNTDTQYF. The CDR3 DNA sequence: TGTGCCTGGACAATTGGGAACACAGATACGCAGTATTTT.

This clone was detected only a few times. V gene TRBV4-1 combines with J gene TRBJ1-1, with D tentatively TRBD1 (5 bases). There are 18 residues in the CDR3. Germline values: CDR1 MGHRA, CDR2 YSYEKL. V was cut by 0 bases and J by 1 base, with 18 bases left in between. The CDR3 DNA follows: TGCGCCAGCAGCCAAGATTCCGTCGGGGCATTAGCGAACACTGAAGCTTTCTTT. Translating gives CASSQDSVGALANTEAFF.

The gene calls are TRBV30 and TRBJ2-5, with TRBD2 as a possible D gene (6 bases). Trimming pared 4 bases from V and 4 bases from J, leaving 16 bases between. In germline, CDR1 is GTSNPN, CDR2 SVGIG (reference sequence). The CDR3 is made up of 14 amino acids. CDR3 amino acids: CAWTGEGIIETQYF. The DNA for the CDR3 is TGTGCCTGGACGGGAGAGGGAATCATAGAGACCCAGTACTTC.

The chain recombines TRBV27 with TRBJ1-5; D is uncertain. V was pared by 4 bases and J by 5 bases, with 12 bases between. The V gene's germline CDR1 is MNHEY and CDR2 SMNVEV (reference sequence). The CDR3 sequence is 14 residues long. The CDR3: CASSSGWTYQPQHF. The CDR3 DNA sequence: TGTGCCAGCAGTTCCGGCTGGACCTATCAGCCCCAGCATTTT.

In its sample, this clone was seen a few times. In DNA, the CDR3 is TGCAGCGTCGACCTCGACACCGCTTTCTTT. Translated, it gives CSVDLDTAFF. V is TRBV29-1 and J is TRBJ1-1; D unclear. The ends were cut back, 6 bases at V and 11 bases at J, with 13 bases in the middle. The CDR3 has 10 residues. Germline lookup yields CDR1 SQVTM and CDR2 ANQGSEA.

This clone was counted between two and nine times. V is TRBV19 and J is TRBJ1-1; D is undetermined. The CDR3 is 17 residues long. Trimming took 5 bases from V and 2 from J, leaving 21 bases between them. From germline, CDR1 is LNHDA and CDR2 SQIVND (reference sequence). CDR3 sequence reads: CASSPRSVMTFNTEAFF. The CDR3 region has the DNA TGTGCCAGTAGTCCGCGGTCGGTCATGACTTTCAACACTGAAGCTTTCTTT.